A selection of T cell receptor beta chains follows, all from one sample in a study of OX40 agonist ivuxolimab in advanced cancers. Some clones are missing from TCRdb's copy, which holds only in-frame ones; the method was immunoSEQ multiplex PCR. The table records over 70,000 clones, around 90% of them present only once. This specimen consisted of CD4+ or CD8+ T cells sorted from blood, obtained in a trial of the OX40 agonist ivuxolimab. These receptors were taken from an adult with an advanced solid tumor such as melanoma, head and neck, liver or kidney cancer. CDR3s include the opening cysteine and the closing phenylalanine or tryptophan. The size entry is marked missing in some rows and otherwise reads once, few, many or a size class.

- TRBV7-9 13 CASSLDYAYEQYF
- TRBV10-3 12 CAISESLQDQHF
- TRBV11-3 14 CASSSQGEGLTIYF
- TRBV6-1 15 CASSESRGFPGGYTF
- TRBV2 13 CASNPDRNYGYTF
- TRBV27 13 CASSLNVAWGYTF
once TRBV7-6 14 CASSRGGQGYEQYF
- TRBV7-9 14 CASSERDSPYEQYF
few TRBV6-5 15 CASSYLRGANEKLFF
- TRBV7-9 13 CASSLPTDSPLHF
- TRBV6-5 13 CASRGMLNTEAFF
once TRBV6-5 15 CASSLAGGRWWEQFF
- TRBV6-1 10 CASWGSEQFF
- TRBV27 13 CASTTGQGMSQYF
- TRBV2 15 CASTKIRDSHYEQYF
- TRBV30 13 CAWSLGGTGEAFF
once TRBV9 16 CASSVEGSPPREKLFF
- TRBV4-1 18 CASSQGRLDPGFSDTQYF
- TRBV13 11 CASSYLDEQFF
- TRBV11-2 16 CASSAIGTGGHTEAFF
- TRBV5-7 11 CASSLIDEQYF
- TRBV6-6 13 CASSSREFNPPFF
- TRBV25-1 15 CASSERSRDTGELFF
- TRBV5-4 14 CASSLGTADEKLFF
- TRBV5-1 17 CASRLGVRETPTDTQYF
- TRBV5-5 13 CASSWASSYEQYF
- TRBV5-1 19 CASRNYQGLLSSGANVLTF